The 14 T cell receptor beta chains given below trace back to one sample, sequenced in a study of human T cells and chemical hapten exposure. The time point was: patch test 1, 2 weeks after DPC sensitization. Sample treatment: therapeutic diphenylcyclopropenone sensitization with weekly scalp DPC. From the RACE reads, TCRdb called clonotypes with MiXCR, one entry per CDR3 protein. The sample shows 150,000 to 200,000 distinct CDR3 sequences, roughly 15% of them seen only once. The sample consisted of whole blood, taken in connection with sensitization to the hapten diphenylcyclopropenone (DPC). The source is a woman aged 25-40 years with alopecia areata. Some clones in this sample may be carry-over from other donors' samples.

This clonotype was seen more than once but under ten times. The chain links TRBV3-1 to TRBJ1-3; D call uncertain. CDR1 is LGHDT, CDR2 YNNKEL, per germline (reference sequence). V was cut by 1 base and J by 4 bases, with 8 bases left in between. The CDR3 covers 14 residues. The CDR3 is CASSQVARGNTIYF. For the CDR3, the DNA is TGTGCCAGCAGCCAAGTGGCCAGAGGAAACACCATATATTTT.

The sample holds many counts of this clonotype. The chain combines TRBV7-3 with TRBJ2-2; TRBD2 agrees at 10 bases. Looked up from germline, CDR1 is SGHTA and CDR2 is FQGTGA. The CDR3 extends over 17 amino acids. Losses at the gene ends were 5 bases for V and 2 bases for J; bases not matched to a gene: 8. The CDR3 nucleotides read TGTGCCAGCAGCGTCAGACTAGCGGGTGATAACACCGGGGAGCTGTTTTTT. This codes for CASSVRLAGDNTGELFF.

This clonotype was detected ten times or more. This chain links TRBV5-4 with TRBJ2-5; a weak D match, TRBD2 (5 bases). This CDR3 has 14 amino acids. V was pared by 4 bases and J by 0 bases, with 10 bases between. Germline V gives CDR1 SGHNT, CDR2 YYREEE (reference sequence). The CDR3 is CASSVDSDQETQYF. As DNA, the CDR3 is TGTGCCAGCAGCGTGGACTCCGACCAAGAGACCCAGTACTTC.

The CDR3 sequence: CSVGQILYNEQFF. Written as DNA, the CDR3 is TGCAGCGTTGGACAGATCCTTTACAATGAGCAGTTCTTC. The chain joins TRBV29-1 to TRBJ2-1; D may be TRBD1 (5 bases). CDR3 size: 13 residues. V lost 4 bases, J lost 4 bases, and 11 bases lay in between. Germline CDR1 is SQVTM and CDR2 is ANQGSEA.

The chain is built from TRBV28 and TRBJ1-2, with TRBD1 matching 11 bases. CDR3 length: 15 residues. Germline CDR1 MDHEN, CDR2 SYDVKM. Unmatched junction bases numbered 9, after V lost 4 bases and J lost 8 bases. CDR3 coding DNA: TGTGCCAGCAGTTCGGCTGGGACAGGGGGGGAAGGCTACACCTTC. This gives the protein CASSSAGTGGEGYTF.

Only a few counts were recorded for this clonotype. CDR3 amino acids: CASSDAGTGNNEQFF. CDR3 DNA: TGTGCCAGCAGCGATGCCGGGACAGGCAACAATGAGCAGTTCTTC. The rearrangement links TRBV11-2 to TRBJ2-1; 8 bases line up with TRBD1. The CDR3 has 15 amino acids. Germline V lookup: CDR1 SGHAT, CDR2 FQNNGV. V trimming: 5 bases; J trimming: 5 bases; junction bases outside the gene matches: 8.

Regarding this clonotype: Sequence at one end of the junction differs from germline and may be a read error. This sequence joins TRBV9 and TRBJ1-6; no definite D call. Germline loops: CDR1 SGDLS, CDR2 YYNGEE. This CDR3 has 15 amino acids. Written as DNA, the CDR3 is TGTGCCAGCAGCGTAGGGGAATTGGATAAATCACCCCTCCACTTT. Its translation is CASSVGELDKSPLHF.

The genes are TRBV5-4 and TRBJ2-5; 10 bases are a match to TRBD1. The CDR3 contains 14 residues. V lost 4 bases, J lost 6 bases, and 6 bases stayed unmatched. Germline CDR1 SGHNT, CDR2 YYREEE (reference sequence). CDR3 region: CASSPRTGGKTQYF. For the CDR3, the DNA is TGTGCCAGCAGCCCGCGGACAGGGGGTAAGACCCAGTACTTC.

This clonotype was observed at least ten times. The rearrangement joins TRBV7-9 to TRBJ1-5; 8 bases agree with TRBD1. This CDR3 has 13 amino acids. Trimming cost V 5 bases and J 7 bases; bases outside gene matches: 4. Looked up from germline, CDR1 is SEHNR and CDR2 is FQNEAQ (reference sequence). The CDR3 sequence: CASSNDRGQPQHF. In DNA, the CDR3 is TGTGCCAGCAGCAACGACAGGGGACAGCCCCAGCATTTT.

Only a few counts were recorded for this clonotype. This chain joins TRBV5-1 and TRBJ2-5; D not resolved. V was shortened by 5 bases and J by 7 bases, with 15 bases between the two germline ends. Per the germline V gene, CDR1 is SGHRS and CDR2 is YFSETQ. The CDR3 covers 13 residues. CDR3 sequence reads: CASSTEPLGTQYF. In DNA form, the CDR3 reads TGCGCCAGCAGTACGGAACCCCTGGGGACCCAGTACTTC. The entire variable domain, with the rest obtained from reference TRBV5-1 and TRBJ2-5, is as follows: KAGVTQTPRYLIKTRGQQVTLSCSPISGHRSVSWYQQTPGQGLQFLFEYFSETQRNKGNFPGRFSGRQFSNSRSEMNVSTLELGDSALYLCASSTEPLGTQYFGPGTRLLVL.

This clonotype was seen a few times. The genes are TRBV10-2 and TRBJ1-6, with D possibly being TRBD1 (5 bases). V gave up 5 bases and J gave up 7 bases, with 6 bases separating them. The CDR3 sequence is 12 residues long. Per the germline V gene, CDR1 is WSHSY and CDR2 is SAAADI. The CDR3 protein is CASSPGNSPLHF. The CDR3 bases are TGCGCCAGCAGTCCAGGGAATTCACCCCTCCACTTT.

As regards this clonotype: One junction end does not reproduce the germline sequence, and a read error may be involved. The chain joins TRBV19 to TRBJ1-3, with D unclear. The CDR3 has 11 amino acids. Germline lookup yields CDR1 LNHDA and CDR2 SQIVND (reference sequence). This CDR3 reads CVSSDTDTIYF. In nucleotides, the CDR3 is TGTGTCAGTAGTGATACCGACACCATATATTTT.

The chain couples TRBV28 to TRBJ2-6, with no clear D. Trimming left V 3 bases short and J 3 bases short, with 9 bases between. There are 15 residues in the CDR3. The germline CDR1 and CDR2 sequences are MDHEN and SYDVKM. CDR3 protein: CASSLAGGGANVLTF. The CDR3 DNA follows: TGTGCCAGCAGTTTGGCTGGTGGTGGGGCCAACGTCCTGACTTTC.

This clonotype was detected a few times. This chain connects TRBV5-1 to TRBJ1-1; 9 nucleotides align to TRBD1. This CDR3 is built from 18 residues. Germline assignment: CDR1 SGHRS and CDR2 YFSETQ. Germline trimming cut 3 bases from V and 4 bases from J; bases unmatched to any gene: 16. The CDR3 protein is CASSSPSATGGRSTEAFF. The CDR3 DNA sequence: TGCGCCAGCAGCTCTCCCTCCGCGACAGGGGGTAGAAGCACTGAAGCTTTCTTT.